These 20 T cell receptor beta chains were all obtained from the same sample, sequenced in a study of a mutant IDH1 vaccine in newly diagnosed glioma. Libraries were prepared by immunoSEQ multiplex PCR; TCRdb keeps only in-frame clonotypes and omits some of them. The sample has around 65,000 clones; about 80% are singletons. These receptors' targets are unknown. Indicated time point: week 11, during vaccination. Topical imiquimod accompanied each vaccine dose, which consisted of 300 ug of mutant IDH1 20-mer peptide. Sample: PBMCs, taken from a glioma patient whose treatment included an IDH1 peptide vaccine. The receptors come from a man aged 45-65 years with glioma.

The chain couples TRBV15 to TRBJ2-2, with D perhaps being TRBD1 or TRBD2 (5 bases each). V lost 6 bases, J lost 3 bases, and 8 bases lay in between. The CDR3 contains 13 residues. The germline CDR1 and CDR2 sequences are LNHNV and YYDKDF (reference sequence). CDR3 sequence reads: CATSRGDTGELFF. CDR3 coding DNA: TGTGCCACCAGTCGAGGGGACACCGGGGAGCTGTTTTTT. The whole variable domain, filled in from reference TRBV15 and TRBJ2-2, reads DAMVIQNPRYQVTQFGKPVTLSCSQTLNHNVMYWYQQKSSQAPKLLFHYYDKDFNNEADTPDNFQSRRPNTSFCFLDIRSPGLGDTAMYLCATSRGDTGELFFGEGSRLTVL.

In this sample, this clone turned up a few times. The rearrangement uses TRBV4-1 and TRBJ1-6, with D unresolved. The CDR3 has 13 amino acids. The germline V gene has CDR1 MGHRA and CDR2 YSYEKL. With 2 bases removed from V and 8 bases from J, the gap between germline ends came to 7 bases. The CDR3: CASSQNIYSPLHF. CDR3 bases: TGCGCCAGCAGCCAAAACATATATTCACCCCTCCACTTT.

This chain uses TRBV7-9 with TRBJ1-3, with D possibly being TRBD1 (6 bases). Deletions cut 11 bases from V and 0 bases from J, with 8 bases between. The CDR3 is 12 residues long. The V gene's germline CDR1 is SEHNR and CDR2 FQNEAQ (reference sequence). CDR3 protein: CAEGDSGNTIYF. DNA of the CDR3: TGTGCCGAGGGGGACTCTGGAAACACCATATATTTT.

The V and J genes are TRBV7-9 and TRBJ2-4, with TRBD2 identical over 11 bases. Germline assignment: CDR1 SEHNR and CDR2 FQNEAQ (reference sequence). The CDR3 loop spans 17 amino acids. The V and J ends lost 2 bases and 6 bases, in that order; junction bases with no gene match: 9. The CDR3, as DNA: TGTGCCAGCAGCTTATATAGCGGGAGGGCCTCGGGAAACATTCAGTACTTC. Protein: CASSLYSGRASGNIQYF.

This clone was seen only once. The chain uses TRBV4-3 and TRBJ2-7; the D is unclear. V dropped 5 bases and J dropped 2 bases, with 10 bases sitting between them. CDR1 and CDR2 from the germline V gene are LGHNA and YSLEER. The CDR3 is 13 amino acids. Here the CDR3 DNA reads TGCGCCAGCAGCTCCGACATTACCTACGAGCAGTACTTC. Translated, it gives CASSSDITYEQYF.

This clone appeared a few times. This chain connects TRBV15 to TRBJ2-5; 15 bases match TRBD2. Germline V gene sequence: CDR1 LNHNV, CDR2 YYDKDF (reference sequence). This CDR3 is 18 amino acids long. V shed 4 bases and J 6 bases; nucleotides not matched to a gene: 12. This chain's CDR3 is CATSTGTSGRRIGKTQYF. The CDR3 DNA sequence: TGTGCCACCAGCACCGGGACTAGCGGGAGGAGAATCGGAAAGACCCAGTACTTC.

In this sample, this clone turned up once. The chain employs TRBV7-2 and TRBJ1-2; D is uncertain. The V gene lost 4 bases and the J gene lost 8 bases, with 14 bases spanning the gap. This CDR3 has 13 residues. The germline CDR1 and CDR2 sequences are SGHTA and FQGNSA. CDR3 sequence (DNA): TGTGCCAGCAGCTCCGACTACCTGAAAGGCTACACCTTC. Translated: CASSSDYLKGYTF.

The V and J genes are TRBV28 and TRBJ1-1; TRBD1 agrees at 8 bases. This CDR3 is built from 15 residues. Germline V gene lookup returns CDR1 MDHEN and CDR2 SYDVKM. V shed 5 bases, J shed 3 bases, and the junction held 8 bases outside the gene matches. CDR3 region: CASSPAADRDTEAFF. The CDR3 nucleotides read TGTGCCAGCAGTCCAGCTGCGGACAGGGACACTGAAGCTTTCTTT. Looking up the rest from reference TRBV28 and TRBJ1-1 gives the full variable domain: DVKVTQSSRYLVKRTGEKVFLECVQDMDHENMFWYRQDPGLGLRLIYFSYDVKMKEKGDIPEGYSVSREKKERFSLILESASTNQTSMYLCASSPAADRDTEAFFGQGTRLTVV.

For the CDR3, the DNA is TGTGCCAGTAGTTTCCCCGACACAGACCCCACTGAAGCTTTCTTT. Protein product: CASSFPDTDPTEAFF. V and J are TRBV19 and TRBJ1-1, with D unresolved. The length of the CDR3 is 15 residues. CDR1 and CDR2 from the germline V gene are LNHDA and SQIVND (reference sequence). The ends were cut back, 5 bases at V and 4 bases at J, with 17 bases in the middle.

The chain is built from TRBV6-1 and TRBJ2-2; D is perhaps TRBD1 or TRBD2 (6 bases each). There are 15 residues in the CDR3. Germline values: CDR1 MNHNS, CDR2 SASEGT. The ends were cut back, 6 bases at V and 6 bases at J, with 17 bases in the middle. CDR3: CASSEPPGAPGELFF. CDR3 bases: TGTGCCAGCAGCGAACCCCCGGGGGCACCCGGGGAGCTGTTTTTT.

This clone was recorded a few times. J is TRBJ1-1 and V is TRBV4-1, with D unresolved. Germline V gene lookup returns CDR1 MGHRA and CDR2 YSYEKL. The V and J ends lost 4 bases and 1 base respectively, with 7 bases between them. CDR3 length equals 13 residues. The CDR3 nucleotides read TGCGCCAGCAGCCGAGCAGGGAACACTGAAGCTTTCTTT. Its protein product is CASSRAGNTEAFF.

This clone appeared a single time. This chain connects TRBV27 to TRBJ2-7; TRBD1 might be the D (6 bases). The germline V gene encodes CDR1 MNHEY and CDR2 SMNVEV (reference sequence). Trimming removed 6 bases at V and 3 bases at J, with 15 bases between. The CDR3 sequence is 14 residues long. The CDR3 sequence: CASSLNPTGYEQYF. The CDR3 DNA reads TGTGCCAGCAGCCTAAACCCGACAGGCTACGAGCAGTACTTC.

This sequence joins TRBV27 and TRBJ2-7; maybe TRBD1 (7 bases). V lost 6 bases and J 3 bases, leaving 18 bases between the germline ends. CDR1 is MNHEY, CDR2 SMNVEV, per germline (reference sequence). The length of the CDR3 is 15 residues. CDR3 region: CASRGGGEQNYEQYF. CDR3 nucleotides: TGTGCCAGCAGAGGGGGCGGGGAGCAGAACTACGAGCAGTACTTC.

CDR3 residues: CASRVGPSGYNEQFF. The CDR3 DNA follows: TGTGCCAGCAGGGTCGGGCCTAGCGGTTACAATGAGCAGTTCTTC. The V gene is TRBV27, the J gene TRBJ2-1; 7 nucleotides match TRBD2. This CDR3 is built from 15 residues. The V gene's germline CDR1 is MNHEY and CDR2 SMNVEV (reference sequence). V was clipped by 6 bases and J by 4 bases; unmatched bases: 9.

The chain carries TRBV7-8 and TRBJ1-2; 9 bases are a match to TRBD1. The J segment lost 6 bases and the V segment lost 5 bases, leaving 13 bases of the junction unmatched. The CDR3 extends over 16 amino acids. In germline, CDR1 is SGHVS, CDR2 FQNEAQ. The CDR3 nucleotides read TGTGCCAGCAGCCCCCGGGACAGGGTCACTTCCGATGGCTACACCTTC. It yields the protein CASSPRDRVTSDGYTF.

This clone was observed a single time. The V gene is TRBV7-9, the J gene TRBJ1-2; D remains unclear. CDR3 length equals 14 residues. With 2 bases removed from V and 8 bases from J, the gap between germline ends came to 15 bases. Germline V lookup: CDR1 SEHNR, CDR2 FQNEAQ (reference sequence). The CDR3 DNA follows: TGTGCCAGCAGCTTAAGTATGGGGATCGACGGCTACACCTTC. Translated, it gives CASSLSMGIDGYTF.

V is TRBV5-6 and J is TRBJ2-5; D gene ambiguous. The J call may be mistaken, given a closer DNA end match to TRBJ2-7. CDR1 and CDR2 (germline): SGHDT, YYEEEE. The CDR3 covers 16 residues. The DNA of the CDR3 is TGTGCCAGCAGCCCCAACCTGGGAACGTCTGTCTACGAGCAGTACTTC. Protein product: CASSPNLGTSVYEQYF.

The chain carries TRBV5-6 and TRBJ2-7; 8 nucleotides match TRBD1. Germline CDR1 SGHDT, CDR2 YYEEEE. V gave up 4 bases and J gave up 6 bases; unmatched junction bases: 9. The CDR3 totals 14 residues. DNA of the CDR3: TGTGCCAGCAGCCGTGACAGGGGAGAGGGCGAGCAGTACTTC. Translation gives CASSRDRGEGEQYF.

The chain employs TRBV10-3 and TRBJ2-1, with 7 bases matching TRBD1. The CDR3 loop spans 15 amino acids. V lost 10 bases, J lost 3 bases, and 12 bases stayed unmatched. The germline CDR1 and CDR2 sequences are ENHRY and SYGVKD. CDR3: CATRRTGERYNEQFF. DNA for the CDR3: TGTGCCACCCGACGGACAGGCGAGCGCTACAATGAGCAGTTCTTC.

J is TRBJ1-6 and V is TRBV19; D remains unclear. Trimming cost V 6 bases and J 0 bases, with 15 bases left between them. CDR3 length equals 17 residues. The germline V gene encodes CDR1 LNHDA and CDR2 SQIVND (reference sequence). CDR3: CASSSGIQGSYNSPLHF. The CDR3, as DNA: TGTGCCAGTAGCTCCGGGATTCAAGGCTCCTATAATTCACCCCTCCACTTT.